A selection of T cell receptor beta chains follows, all from one sample in a study of CD8 T cells in Susac syndrome. TCRdb reprocessed the immunoSEQ multiplex PCR reads via MiXCR and lists one record per CDR3 protein. Counted here are 150,000 to 200,000 distinct CDR3 sequences, 90% to 95% occurring once; the ten biggest clones make up 0.085% to 0.09%. The material sequenced was CD4+ T cells from PBMCs. These receptors originate from a human donor with Susac syndrome. The CDR3 runs from the conserved cysteine through the conserved F or W. The order of the fields is clone size, J gene, V gene, D gene, CDR3 DNA, CDR3 protein. D genes are given only for firm matches. Size values are once, few and many counts, or a class for expanded clones, and some rows have none.

abundance: .
j_gene: TRBJ1-1
v_gene: TRBV29-1
d_gene: .
CDR3nt: TGCAGCGTTTCAGCAGCAGTGGCTTTCTTT
CDR3aa: CSVSAAVAFF

abundance: .
j_gene: TRBJ1-2
v_gene: TRBV27
d_gene: .
CDR3nt: TGTGCCAGCAGTTCGCACAACCAGGCTCAATATGGCTACACCTTC
CDR3aa: CASSSHNQAQYGYTF

abundance: .
j_gene: TRBJ1-1
v_gene: TRBV7-9
d_gene: TRBD1
CDR3nt: TGTGCCAGCAGCCGGACAGGGAACCGGATGAACACTGAAGCTTTCTTT
CDR3aa: CASSRTGNRMNTEAFF

abundance: .
j_gene: TRBJ1-1
v_gene: TRBV5-1
d_gene: .
CDR3nt: TGCGCCAGCAGCCCCTACAGGGCCACTGAAGCTTTCTTT
CDR3aa: CASSPYRATEAFF

abundance: .
j_gene: TRBJ1-1
v_gene: TRBV7-9
d_gene: TRBD1
CDR3nt: TGTGCCAGCAGCTTAATCCCAGGGGGCAAGAACACTGAAGCTTTCTTT
CDR3aa: CASSLIPGGKNTEAFF

abundance: once
j_gene: TRBJ1-6
v_gene: TRBV7-6
d_gene: TRBD1
CDR3nt: TGTGCCAGCAGCCAACGGACAGGGGATAATTCACCCCTCCACTTT
CDR3aa: CASSQRTGDNSPLHF

abundance: .
j_gene: TRBJ2-7
v_gene: TRBV27
d_gene: .
CDR3nt: TGTGCCAGCAGTCCGGTACCGAAGGGACGTGTGTACGAGCAGTACTTC
CDR3aa: CASSPVPKGRVYEQYF

abundance: few
j_gene: TRBJ2-7
v_gene: TRBV6-1
d_gene: .
CDR3nt: TGTGCCAGCAGTGCTCCGGAGTACGAGCAGTACTTC
CDR3aa: CASSAPEYEQYF

abundance: .
j_gene: TRBJ2-1
v_gene: TRBV7-2
d_gene: TRBD2
CDR3nt: TGTGCCAGCAGCTCCAGCGGGGGGCTGAAGATCTTC
CDR3aa: CASSSSGGLKIF

abundance: few
j_gene: TRBJ1-5
v_gene: TRBV6-8
d_gene: TRBD1
CDR3nt: TGTGCCAGCAGTATAGACAGGGAACAGCCCCAGCATTTT
CDR3aa: CASSIDREQPQHF

abundance: .
j_gene: TRBJ2-5
v_gene: TRBV7-3
d_gene: TRBD2
CDR3nt: TGTGCCAGCAGCGTAACCCCGGGACTAGAGGAGACCCAGTACTTC
CDR3aa: CASSVTPGLEETQYF

abundance: .
j_gene: TRBJ2-5
v_gene: TRBV20-1
d_gene: TRBD1
CDR3nt: TGCAGTGCTAGACGACAGGGAGAAGAGACCCAGTACTTC
CDR3aa: CSARRQGEETQYF

abundance: .
j_gene: TRBJ2-4
v_gene: TRBV5-1
d_gene: .
CDR3nt: TGCGCCAGCAGCCCCGGATCGCGTTTAGCCAAAAACATTCAGTACTTC
CDR3aa: CASSPGSRLAKNIQYF

abundance: .
j_gene: TRBJ2-5
v_gene: TRBV20-1
d_gene: .
CDR3nt: TGCAGTGCTAGAGTTGCAGCGGCTTCAGAGACCCAGTACTTC
CDR3aa: CSARVAAASETQYF

abundance: .
j_gene: TRBJ2-7
v_gene: TRBV10-3
d_gene: .
CDR3nt: TGTGCCATCAGTCAGGGCAGGGGTAGAACCTACGAGCAGTACTTC
CDR3aa: CAISQGRGRTYEQYF

abundance: .
j_gene: TRBJ2-5
v_gene: TRBV4-1
d_gene: .
CDR3nt: TGCGCCAGCAGCCAAGTCCAAATACAAGAGACCCAGTACTTC
CDR3aa: CASSQVQIQETQYF

abundance: .
j_gene: TRBJ2-2
v_gene: TRBV19
d_gene: .
CDR3nt: TGTGCCAGTACCGACTGGGCTAGTCCCATCGGGGAGCTGTTTTTT
CDR3aa: CASTDWASPIGELFF

abundance: .
j_gene: TRBJ2-6
v_gene: TRBV7-3
d_gene: .
CDR3nt: TGTGCCAGCAGCTTGGACCTCATGGGGGGGGCCAACGTCCTGACTTTC
CDR3aa: CASSLDLMGGANVLTF

abundance: few
j_gene: TRBJ2-7
v_gene: TRBV12-3/TRBV12-4
d_gene: .
CDR3nt: TGTGCCAGCACCTCGGTAGTGTTCGAGCAGTACTTC
CDR3aa: CASTSVVFEQYF

abundance: .
j_gene: TRBJ2-2
v_gene: TRBV2
d_gene: TRBD1
CDR3nt: TGTGCCAGCAGCGGCGGGACAGGGGACACCGGGGAGCTGTTTTTT
CDR3aa: CASSGGTGDTGELFF

abundance: .
j_gene: TRBJ2-2
v_gene: TRBV19
d_gene: TRBD1
CDR3nt: TGTGCCAGTAGTATATCCGGACAGGGAACCTGGCGCCGGCCCGGGGAGCTGTTTTTT
CDR3aa: CASSISGQGTWRRPGELFF

abundance: .
j_gene: TRBJ2-6
v_gene: TRBV28
d_gene: .
CDR3nt: TGTGCCAGCAGGGCCCACGGTTCTGGGGCCAACGTCCTGACTTTC
CDR3aa: CASRAHGSGANVLTF

abundance: .
j_gene: TRBJ1-1
v_gene: TRBV25-1
d_gene: .
CDR3nt: TGTGCCAGCAGTGGAGTGGGTAGCACTGAAGCTTTCTTT
CDR3aa: CASSGVGSTEAFF